This TCR beta chain was captured in a study of T cell responses to AZD1222 COVID-19 vaccine (dated by TCRdb to about 2021). Turning to the overall study: A total of approximately 240 trial participants underwent TCR sequencing, of whom some 210 received two doses of AZD1222 and about 26 received two doses of the MenACWY control vaccine. Trial participants were enrolled by age into 18-55, 56-69 and 70-plus year subgroups, with around 150, 28 and 57 TCR-sequenced participants respectively.

Beyond this particular receptor, the publication reports: Conclusions about previously exposed vaccinees are limited because only a handful of AZD1222 recipients were SARS-CoV-2 seropositive at baseline. Spike-specific TCR breadth and depth rose significantly after two AZD1222 doses compared with day 0 and with MenACWY recipients. Participants were mostly white British and included more females than males, and it was suggested by the authors that clonal diversity may have been underestimated. Because no samples from the day 14 peak response were available, repertoires could be characterized only after the peak T cell response. In the small 56-69-year group, the increase in depth fell short of significance, most likely because of low power. The whole spike protein was spanned by vaccine-associated CD4 TCRs, and dominant responses were seen in regions 160-218 and 743-854. Nearly half of unique spike-specific TCRs reportedly recognized epitopes outside regions mutated in the B.1.351 and B.1.1.7 variants.

The CDR3 regions of human TCRbeta chains were analyzed by immunosequencing. On the authors' methods: Repertoire TCRs were matched against a reference library of SARS-CoV-2-specific TCRs generated with the MIRA antigen-specificity platform. Breadth was defined as the fraction of unique TCRs that were SARS-CoV-2-associated. Depth was defined as the fraction of total T cells that were SARS-CoV-2-associated. Using the MIRA data, each spike-specific TCR was mapped to the spike region that the TCR reacts to and placed in a CD4 or CD8 class. Log10-transformed breadth and depth values were compared by one-way ANOVA with Sidak's multiple comparisons tests. The clones in this table, taken by TCRdb from immuneACCESS, are in-frame only. Not every clone is retained; where verified, under half of the shortfall comes from an unresolved V gene, and the cause of the rest is unknown. The V and J calls and clone size were taken over from that table, and D and trimming were inferred from the DNA. The sample table records tens of thousands of clones; approximately 87% of these occur just once. Of the sample, about 1.3% is held by the ten largest clones.

V is clipped by 4 bases and J by 3 bases, and the sequence between their germline boundaries is 16 bases long. The CDR3, from cysteine to phenylalanine, totals 15 residues. Only the CDR3 part of the read is kept: 45 bases, read in frame from the first base. CDR1 is given as SGHRS and CDR2 as YFSETQ, both from the germline V gene. The sample's time point label, in plain terms: about 28 days (+/-7) after the second vaccine dose. AZD1222 recipients with second doses at about 4 weeks or about 12 weeks were pooled, because spike-specific TCR depth and breadth did not differ between schedules. The vaccinee samples were drawn from two UK trials, COV001 and COV002, one of which was a single-blind randomized controlled phase 2/3 trial testing AZD1222 (ChAdOx1 nCoV-19) in healthy adults. For TCRbeta chain sequencing, PBMC samples from trial participants were taken at day 0 and at day 28 after the second dose.

Details on this clone: Its antigen remains unidentified. Per-base quality was not reported, and no clone a single base away is much larger than it.

The chain is encoded by TRBV5-1 joined to TRBJ2-5; a tentative D match to TRBD1 spans 6 bases. The clonotype originates from an adult who received the AZD1222 COVID-19 vaccine. The sequencing here drew on peripheral blood, taken 28 days after the second AZD1222 dose. The CDR3 loop reads CASSQNQQGKETQYF. The DNA sequence is given as TGCGCCAGCAGCCAAAACCAACAGGGAAAAGAGACCCAGTACTTC. Reference TRBV5-1 and TRBJ2-5 genes cover what lies past the CDR3, so the full variable domain is KAGVTQTPRYLIKTRGQQVTLSCSPISGHRSVSWYQQTPGQGLQFLFEYFSETQRNKGNFPGRFSGRQFSNSRSEMNVSTLELGDSALYLCASSQNQQGKETQYFGPGTRLLVL.